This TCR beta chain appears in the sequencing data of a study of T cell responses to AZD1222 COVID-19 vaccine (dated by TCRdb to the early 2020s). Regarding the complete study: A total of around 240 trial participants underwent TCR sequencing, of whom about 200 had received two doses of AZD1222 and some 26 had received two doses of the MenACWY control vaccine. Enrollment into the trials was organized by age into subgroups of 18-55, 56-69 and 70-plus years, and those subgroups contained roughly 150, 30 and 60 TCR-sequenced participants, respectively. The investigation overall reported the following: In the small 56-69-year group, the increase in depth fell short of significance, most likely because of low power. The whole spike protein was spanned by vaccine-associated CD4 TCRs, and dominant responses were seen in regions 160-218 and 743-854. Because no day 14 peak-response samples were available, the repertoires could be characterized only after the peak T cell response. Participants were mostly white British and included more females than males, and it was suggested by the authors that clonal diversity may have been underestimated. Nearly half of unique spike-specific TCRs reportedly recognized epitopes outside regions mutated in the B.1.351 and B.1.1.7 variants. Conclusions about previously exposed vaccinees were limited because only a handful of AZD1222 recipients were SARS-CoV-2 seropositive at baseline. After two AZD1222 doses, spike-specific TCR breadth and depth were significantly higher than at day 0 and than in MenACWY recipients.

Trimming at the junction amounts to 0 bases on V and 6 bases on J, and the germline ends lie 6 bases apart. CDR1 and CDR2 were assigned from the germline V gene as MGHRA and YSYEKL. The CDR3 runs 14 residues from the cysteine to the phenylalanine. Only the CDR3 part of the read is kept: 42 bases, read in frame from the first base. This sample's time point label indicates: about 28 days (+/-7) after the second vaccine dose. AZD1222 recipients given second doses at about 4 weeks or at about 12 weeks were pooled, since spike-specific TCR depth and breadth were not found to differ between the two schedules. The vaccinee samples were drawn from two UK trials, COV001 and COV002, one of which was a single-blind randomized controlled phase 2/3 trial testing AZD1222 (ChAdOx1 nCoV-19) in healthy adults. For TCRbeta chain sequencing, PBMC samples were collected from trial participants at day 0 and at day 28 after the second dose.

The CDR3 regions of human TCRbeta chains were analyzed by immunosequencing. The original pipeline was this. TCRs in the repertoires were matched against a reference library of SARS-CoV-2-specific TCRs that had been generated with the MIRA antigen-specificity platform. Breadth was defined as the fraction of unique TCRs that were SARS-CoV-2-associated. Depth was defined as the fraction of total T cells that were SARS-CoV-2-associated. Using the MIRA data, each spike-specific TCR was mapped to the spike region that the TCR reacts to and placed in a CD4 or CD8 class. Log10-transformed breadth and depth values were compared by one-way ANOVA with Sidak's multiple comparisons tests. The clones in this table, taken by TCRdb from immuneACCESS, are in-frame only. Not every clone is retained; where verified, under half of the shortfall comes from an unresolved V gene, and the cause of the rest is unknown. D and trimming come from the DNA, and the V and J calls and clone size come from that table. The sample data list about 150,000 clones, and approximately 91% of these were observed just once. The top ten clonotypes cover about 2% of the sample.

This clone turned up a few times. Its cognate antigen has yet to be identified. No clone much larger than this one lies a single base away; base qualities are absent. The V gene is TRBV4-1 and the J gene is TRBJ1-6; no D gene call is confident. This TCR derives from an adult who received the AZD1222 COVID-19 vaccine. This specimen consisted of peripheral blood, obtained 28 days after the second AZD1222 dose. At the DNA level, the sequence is TGCGCCAGCAGCCAAGAGTTCAGTAATTCACCCCTCCACTTT. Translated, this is CASSQEFSNSPLHF.